This TCR beta chain was found in a study of cytomegalovirus exposure and HLA in healthy donors. Study details: A subsequent analysis stated that the 95 to 150 validation repertoires were run on the same platform as the 650 to 850 first-cohort repertoires. Regarding the study as a whole: Cytomegalovirus-associated status was assigned to 150 to 200 TCR beta chains. The dataset shows that most TCR sequences were rare, while some public TCRs occurred in many donors.

Generated by immunoSEQ multiplex PCR, the TCRdb table keeps only in-frame clones and is missing some. The profile shows some 100,000 clones, 70% to 90% of them singletons. These donors were members of the approximately 120-subject validation cohort, a group separate from the approximately 620-subject first cohort. A note on this clone: Its antigen is undetermined.

The sample taken for sequencing was PBMCs. The source of this sequence is a man aged 18 to 30 in good health and CMV-seronegative.

CDR3 DNA sequence: TGTGCCAGCAGTAAGAGGTTGAGCTCCTACGAGCAGTACTTC. It codes for CASSKRLSSYEQYF. The J gene is TRBJ2-7, the V gene TRBV28; D is unresolved. The CDR3 has 14 amino acids. With 5 bases removed from V and 0 bases from J, the gap between germline ends came to 11 bases. Germline V gene data show CDR1 as MDHEN and CDR2 as SYDVKM.